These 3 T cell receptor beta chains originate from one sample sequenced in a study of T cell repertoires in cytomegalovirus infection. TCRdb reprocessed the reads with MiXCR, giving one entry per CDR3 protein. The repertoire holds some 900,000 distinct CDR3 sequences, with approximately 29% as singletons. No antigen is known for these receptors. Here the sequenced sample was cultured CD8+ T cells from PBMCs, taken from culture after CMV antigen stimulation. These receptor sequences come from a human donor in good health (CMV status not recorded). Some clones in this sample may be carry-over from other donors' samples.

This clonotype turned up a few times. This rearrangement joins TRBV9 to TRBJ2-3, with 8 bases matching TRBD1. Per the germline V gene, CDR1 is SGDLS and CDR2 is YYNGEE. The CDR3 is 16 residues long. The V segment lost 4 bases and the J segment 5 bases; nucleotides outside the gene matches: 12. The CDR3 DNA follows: TGTGCCAGCAGCACTAATCGACAGGGGCTGGAAGATACGCAGTATTTT. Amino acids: CASSTNRQGLEDTQYF. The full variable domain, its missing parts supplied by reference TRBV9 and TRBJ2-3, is DSGVTQTPKHLITATGQRVTLRCSPRSGDLSVYWYQQSLDQGLQFLIQYYNGEERAKGNILERFSAQQFPDLHSELNLSSLELGDSALYFCASSTNRQGLEDTQYFGPGTRLTVL.

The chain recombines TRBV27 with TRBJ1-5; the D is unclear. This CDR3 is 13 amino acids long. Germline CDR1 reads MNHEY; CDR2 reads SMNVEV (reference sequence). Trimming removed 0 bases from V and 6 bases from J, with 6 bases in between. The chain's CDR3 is CASSLSWGQPQHF. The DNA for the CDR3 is TGTGCCAGCAGTTTATCGTGGGGTCAGCCCCAGCATTTT.

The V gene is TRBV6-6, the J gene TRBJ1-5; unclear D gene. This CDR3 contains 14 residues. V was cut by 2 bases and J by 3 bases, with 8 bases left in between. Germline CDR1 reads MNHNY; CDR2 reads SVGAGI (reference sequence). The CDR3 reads CASSYMTDNQPQHF. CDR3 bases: TGTGCCAGCAGTTACATGACGGACAATCAGCCCCAGCATTTT.